These T cell receptor beta chains were read from a single sample in a study of blood T cells in healthy people across ages. TCRdb re-analysed the 5' RACE reads in MiXCR, keeping a single row per CDR3 protein. The table has roughly 800,000 distinct CDR3 sequences, 40% to 65% seen once. Sequenced sample: blood. These receptors were obtained from a man older than 75 in good health. Each CDR3 is given with its conserved first and last residue. D genes are given only for firm matches. Size is stated for part of the rows, as once, few or many counts, or as a class when the clone is expanded.

v_gene: TRBV7-2
j_gene: TRBJ2-3
abundance: -
d_gene: -
CDR3aa: CASGVMRADTQYF
CDR3nt: TGTGCCAGCGGGGTCATGCGAGCAGATACGCAGTATTTT

v_gene: TRBV2
j_gene: TRBJ2-1
abundance: -
d_gene: -
CDR3aa: CASQLDENNEQFF
CDR3nt: TGTGCCAGCCAATTGGACGAAAACAATGAGCAGTTCTTC

v_gene: TRBV12-3/TRBV12-4
j_gene: TRBJ2-1
abundance: once
d_gene: -
CDR3aa: CASSVSGGRDEQFF
CDR3nt: TGTGCCAGCAGTGTATCAGGGGGGAGGGATGAGCAGTTCTTC

v_gene: TRBV6-5
j_gene: TRBJ2-3
abundance: few
d_gene: -
CDR3aa: CASSYRHLGSTDTQYF
CDR3nt: TGTGCCAGCAGTTACCGGCACTTAGGTAGCACAGATACGCAGTATTTT

v_gene: TRBV7-9
j_gene: TRBJ1-2
abundance: -
d_gene: -
CDR3aa: CASSAARTDGYTF
CDR3nt: TGTGCCAGCAGCGCAGCCCGGACAGATGGCTACACCTTC

v_gene: TRBV3-1
j_gene: TRBJ2-4
abundance: -
d_gene: TRBD2
CDR3aa: CASSRGGLADEQYF
CDR3nt: TGTGCCAGCAGCCGCGGGGGACTAGCGGATGAGCAGTACTTC

v_gene: TRBV9
j_gene: TRBJ2-1
abundance: -
d_gene: TRBD2
CDR3aa: CASSVDPPPAGVKNEQFF
CDR3nt: TGTGCCAGCAGCGTAGATCCCCCCCCCGCGGGAGTCAAGAATGAGCAGTTCTTC

v_gene: TRBV27
j_gene: TRBJ2-6
abundance: -
d_gene: -
CDR3aa: CASRARESGANVLTF
CDR3nt: TGTGCCAGCAGGGCTAGGGAGTCTGGGGCCAACGTCCTGACTTTC

v_gene: TRBV28
j_gene: TRBJ2-7
abundance: -
d_gene: -
CDR3aa: CASSFPFKLASYEQCF
CDR3nt: TGTGCCAGCAGTTTCCCTTTCAAACTGGCGTCCTACGAGCAGTGCTTC

v_gene: TRBV12-3/TRBV12-4
j_gene: TRBJ2-1
abundance: few
d_gene: -
CDR3aa: CASSSRYNEQFF
CDR3nt: TGTGCCAGCAGTTCTCGCTACAATGAGCAGTTCTTC

v_gene: TRBV12-3/TRBV12-4
j_gene: TRBJ1-1
abundance: -
d_gene: -
CDR3aa: CASKLRGTEAFF
CDR3nt: TGTGCCAGCAAACTCAGGGGCACTGAAGCTTTCTTT

v_gene: TRBV12-3/TRBV12-4
j_gene: TRBJ2-1
abundance: -
d_gene: TRBD1
CDR3aa: CASSAKQGVNEQFF
CDR3nt: TGTGCCAGCAGTGCAAAACAGGGGGTTAATGAGCAGTTCTTC

v_gene: TRBV7-9
j_gene: TRBJ2-5
abundance: -
d_gene: TRBD1
CDR3aa: CASLPRLGQGAAETQYF
CDR3nt: TGTGCCAGCCTGCCTCGACTGGGACAGGGGGCCGCAGAGACCCAGTACTTC

v_gene: TRBV20-1
j_gene: TRBJ2-7
abundance: few
d_gene: TRBD2
CDR3aa: CSASAGLSYEQYF
CDR3nt: TGCAGTGCTTCAGCGGGACTCTCCTACGAGCAGTACTTC

v_gene: TRBV9
j_gene: TRBJ2-1
abundance: -
d_gene: TRBD2
CDR3aa: CASSGGGVFFETQFF
CDR3nt: TGTGCCAGCAGCGGCGGGGGAGTATTTTTCGAGACCCAGTTCTTC

v_gene: TRBV11-2
j_gene: TRBJ2-5
abundance: -
d_gene: TRBD1
CDR3aa: CASSPRQGAGETQYF
CDR3nt: TGTGCCAGCAGCCCCAGACAGGGGGCGGGAGAGACCCAGTACTTC

v_gene: TRBV12-3/TRBV12-4
j_gene: TRBJ2-6
abundance: few
d_gene: -
CDR3aa: CASSLAGRDLGANVLTF
CDR3nt: TGTGCCAGCAGTTTGGCAGGGCGAGATTTGGGGGCCAACGTCCTGACTTTC

v_gene: TRBV4-2
j_gene: TRBJ2-1
abundance: once
d_gene: -
CDR3aa: CASSQDPRVGEQFF
CDR3nt: TGTGCCAGCAGCCAAGATCCCAGGGTCGGTGAGCAGTTCTTC

v_gene: TRBV5-1
j_gene: TRBJ2-6
abundance: many
d_gene: -
CDR3aa: CASSLGGAGANVLTF
CDR3nt: TGTGCCAGCAGTTTAGGCGGAGCTGGGGCCAACGTCCTGACTTTC

v_gene: TRBV4-1
j_gene: TRBJ2-7
abundance: -
d_gene: -
CDR3aa: CASSQEGVKGGISYEQYF
CDR3nt: TGCGCCAGCAGCCAAGAAGGGGTAAAGGGGGGGATCTCCTACGAGCAGTACTTC

v_gene: TRBV12-3/TRBV12-4
j_gene: TRBJ1-2
abundance: -
d_gene: -
CDR3aa: CASSLGPGRGGYTF
CDR3nt: TGTGCCAGCAGTCTCGGCCCAGGGAGGGGTGGCTACACCTTC

v_gene: TRBV15
j_gene: TRBJ2-1
abundance: -
d_gene: -
CDR3aa: CATSSRTTREQFF
CDR3nt: TGTGCCACCAGCAGTCGCACTACAAGGGAGCAGTTCTTC

v_gene: TRBV10-3
j_gene: TRBJ1-2
abundance: -
d_gene: TRBD1
CDR3aa: CAISEQGQGAGGYTF
CDR3nt: TGTGCCATCAGTGAGCAAGGACAGGGGGCAGGTGGCTACACCTTC

v_gene: TRBV11-2
j_gene: TRBJ1-4
abundance: -
d_gene: -
CDR3aa: CASSPAGLFEKLFF
CDR3nt: TGTGCCAGCAGCCCTGCGGGGCTTTTCGAAAAACTGTTTTTT

v_gene: TRBV6-5
j_gene: TRBJ2-1
abundance: -
d_gene: TRBD1
CDR3aa: CASSYPPGQGARKNEQFF
CDR3nt: TGTGCCAGCAGTTACCCCCCGGGACAGGGGGCGAGAAAGAATGAGCAGTTCTTC

v_gene: TRBV29-1
j_gene: TRBJ1-1
abundance: -
d_gene: -
CDR3aa: CSVEEGTGNTEAFF
CDR3nt: TGCAGCGTTGAAGAAGGGACCGGGAACACTGAAGCTTTCTTT

v_gene: TRBV7-6
j_gene: TRBJ2-4
abundance: few
d_gene: -
CDR3aa: CASSLGAGTSVKNIQYF
CDR3nt: TGTGCCAGCAGCTTGGGTGCAGGGACGTCTGTCAAAAACATTCAGTACTTC

v_gene: TRBV11-2
j_gene: TRBJ1-2
abundance: few
d_gene: -
CDR3aa: CASSLVRQDNYGYTF
CDR3nt: TGTGCCAGCAGCTTGGTCCGTCAGGACAACTATGGCTACACCTTC

v_gene: TRBV15
j_gene: TRBJ2-4
abundance: -
d_gene: -
CDR3aa: CATSTLQGTLAKNIQYF
CDR3nt: TGTGCCACCAGCACTCTCCAGGGGACTCTAGCCAAAAACATTCAGTACTTC

v_gene: TRBV24-1
j_gene: TRBJ2-1
abundance: -
d_gene: -
CDR3aa: CVTQRDSNYNEQFF
CDR3nt: TGTGTCACCCAGCGGGACAGCAACTACAATGAGCAGTTCTTC

v_gene: TRBV28
j_gene: TRBJ1-2
abundance: -
d_gene: -
CDR3aa: CASNRGFGTAGYTF
CDR3nt: TGTGCCAGCAACCGAGGGTTCGGAACGGCTGGCTACACCTTC

v_gene: TRBV5-6
j_gene: TRBJ2-3
abundance: few
d_gene: TRBD2
CDR3aa: CASSLGLAQHRYAYF
CDR3nt: TGTGCCAGCAGCTTGGGACTAGCCCAGCACAGATACGCGTATTTT

v_gene: TRBV6-2/TRBV6-3
j_gene: TRBJ1-2
abundance: few
d_gene: -
CDR3aa: CASSRDGRYGYTF
CDR3nt: TGTGCCAGCAGTCGTGACGGACGCTATGGCTACACCTTC

v_gene: TRBV29-1
j_gene: TRBJ2-7
abundance: few
d_gene: TRBD1
CDR3aa: CSVANRGSYEQYF
CDR3nt: TGCAGCGTGGCCAACAGGGGTTCCTACGAGCAGTACTTC

v_gene: TRBV25-1
j_gene: TRBJ1-2
abundance: few
d_gene: -
CDR3aa: CASSEAGSRTSYGYTF
CDR3nt: TGTGCCAGCAGTGAGGCTGGTTCCCGGACCTCGTATGGCTACACCTTC

v_gene: TRBV20-1
j_gene: TRBJ2-7
abundance: -
d_gene: -
CDR3aa: CSARGPNEQYF
CDR3nt: TGCAGTGCTAGAGGACCTAACGAGCAGTACTTC

v_gene: TRBV6-2/TRBV6-3
j_gene: TRBJ2-3
abundance: few
d_gene: -
CDR3aa: CASTHGDTQYF
CDR3nt: TGTGCCAGCACCCACGGGGATACGCAGTATTTT

v_gene: TRBV9
j_gene: TRBJ1-2
abundance: -
d_gene: -
CDR3aa: CASSVGFNYGYTF
CDR3nt: TGTGCCAGCAGCGTAGGGTTCAACTATGGCTACACCTTC

v_gene: TRBV27
j_gene: TRBJ2-1
abundance: few
d_gene: TRBD2
CDR3aa: CASSGGLASNEQFF
CDR3nt: TGTGCCAGCAGTGGGGGACTAGCCTCCAATGAGCAGTTCTTC

v_gene: TRBV6-6
j_gene: TRBJ2-7
abundance: -
d_gene: -
CDR3aa: CASGRDATYEQYF
CDR3nt: TGTGCCAGCGGCCGGGACGCCACCTACGAGCAGTACTTC

v_gene: TRBV20-1
j_gene: TRBJ2-4
abundance: -
d_gene: -
CDR3aa: CSARVSAKNIQYF
CDR3nt: TGCAGTGCTAGAGTGTCAGCCAAAAACATTCAGTACTTC

v_gene: TRBV2
j_gene: TRBJ2-3
abundance: -
d_gene: TRBD1
CDR3aa: CASNRQGKSTDTQYF
CDR3nt: TGTGCCAGCAACCGACAGGGAAAAAGCACAGATACGCAGTATTTT

v_gene: TRBV5-1
j_gene: TRBJ1-4
abundance: -
d_gene: -
CDR3aa: CASNEGTNEKLFF
CDR3nt: TGCGCCAGCAATGAGGGGACTAATGAAAAACTGTTTTTT

v_gene: TRBV7-8
j_gene: TRBJ1-2
abundance: -
d_gene: TRBD1
CDR3aa: CASSTRTGHGYTF
CDR3nt: TGTGCCAGCAGCACCCGGACAGGGCATGGCTACACCTTC

v_gene: TRBV29-1
j_gene: TRBJ1-2
abundance: -
d_gene: -
CDR3aa: CSVLDLGLYGYTF
CDR3nt: TGCAGCGTTCTAGACCTTGGACTCTATGGCTACACCTTC

v_gene: TRBV5-1
j_gene: TRBJ2-7
abundance: -
d_gene: -
CDR3aa: CASNRDTDYEQYF
CDR3nt: TGCGCCAGCAATAGGGACACCGACTACGAGCAGTACTTC

v_gene: TRBV19
j_gene: TRBJ2-7
abundance: -
d_gene: -
CDR3aa: CASSIGSGPYEQYF
CDR3nt: TGTGCCAGTAGTATAGGATCAGGACCCTACGAGCAGTACTTC

v_gene: TRBV18
j_gene: TRBJ1-4
abundance: once
d_gene: TRBD1
CDR3aa: CASSPQGQGGEKLFF
CDR3nt: TGTGCCAGCTCACCACAGGGACAGGGTGGAGAAAAACTGTTTTTT

v_gene: TRBV6-1
j_gene: TRBJ1-5
abundance: -
d_gene: -
CDR3aa: CASSEDGFSNQPQHF
CDR3nt: TGTGCCAGCAGTGAAGACGGTTTTAGCAATCAGCCCCAGCATTTT

v_gene: TRBV20-1
j_gene: TRBJ2-7
abundance: -
d_gene: -
CDR3aa: CSAREGSRQYF
CDR3nt: TGCAGTGCTAGAGAGGGTTCTCGGCAGTACTTC

v_gene: TRBV7-2
j_gene: TRBJ2-1
abundance: -
d_gene: -
CDR3aa: CASTAGTIYNEQFF
CDR3nt: TGTGCCAGCACGGCGGGGACGATCTACAATGAGCAGTTCTTC

v_gene: TRBV5-1
j_gene: TRBJ1-2
abundance: -
d_gene: TRBD1
CDR3aa: CASSLRTGARIYGYTF
CDR3nt: TGCGCCAGCAGCTTAAGGACAGGGGCCCGAATCTATGGCTACACCTTC

v_gene: TRBV29-1
j_gene: TRBJ2-7
abundance: once
d_gene: TRBD1
CDR3aa: CSGGTGMKQYF
CDR3nt: TGCAGCGGCGGGACAGGGATGAAGCAGTACTTC

v_gene: TRBV2
j_gene: TRBJ2-5
abundance: -
d_gene: -
CDR3aa: CASKGGGGGETQYF
CDR3nt: TGTGCCAGCAAGGGCGGTGGCGGGGGCGAGACCCAGTACTTC

v_gene: TRBV12-3/TRBV12-4
j_gene: TRBJ2-7
abundance: many
d_gene: TRBD1
CDR3aa: CASSSRDRASYEQYF
CDR3nt: TGTGCCAGCAGTTCAAGGGACAGGGCCTCCTACGAGCAGTACTTC

v_gene: TRBV7-2
j_gene: TRBJ2-4
abundance: once
d_gene: TRBD2
CDR3aa: CASSLAGGPGHPKNIQYF
CDR3nt: TGTGCCAGCAGTCTAGCGGGAGGGCCAGGTCATCCCAAAAACATTCAGTACTTC

v_gene: TRBV7-2
j_gene: TRBJ2-7
abundance: -
d_gene: TRBD2
CDR3aa: CASGLADVRNEQYF
CDR3nt: TGTGCCAGCGGACTAGCGGATGTGAGAAATGAGCAGTACTTC

v_gene: TRBV12-3/TRBV12-4
j_gene: TRBJ2-5
abundance: many
d_gene: -
CDR3aa: CASSPAGPQETQYF
CDR3nt: TGTGCCAGCAGTCCAGCGGGCCCCCAAGAGACCCAGTACTTC

v_gene: TRBV20-1
j_gene: TRBJ2-7
abundance: -
d_gene: -
CDR3aa: CSARDQTPNSYEQYF
CDR3nt: TGCAGTGCTAGAGATCAGACTCCAAACTCCTACGAGCAGTACTTC